These T cell receptor beta chains were read from a single sample in a study of T cells of healthy individuals. Each CDR3 protein gets one entry after TCRdb re-called the 5' RACE reads with MiXCR. The repertoire holds around 40,000 distinct CDR3 sequences, 4% to 5.5% seen once, with 9.2% in the top ten. The source of these receptors is a human donor in good health. CDR3s include the opening cysteine and the closing phenylalanine or tryptophan. D genes are given only for firm matches. Clone size is not always given. Where it is, it says once, few, many or a class for expanded clones.

clone_size j_call v_call d_call cdr3_aa cdr3_nt
many TRBJ2-7 TRBV2 TRBD1 CASTQDRGPREQYF TGTGCCAGCACTCAGGACAGGGGGCCTCGAGAGCAGTACTTC
few TRBJ2-7 TRBV20-1 - CSASPAYEQYF TGCAGTGCTAGCCCGGCCTACGAGCAGTACTTC
- TRBJ2-5 TRBV7-9 - CASSFRDTMRGETQYF TGTGCCAGCAGCTTCCGGGACACCATGAGGGGGGAGACCCAGTACTTC
- TRBJ1-2 TRBV12-3/TRBV12-4 - CASSKPRDRGYTF TGTGCCAGCAGTAAACCCAGGGATCGTGGCTACACCTTC
many TRBJ2-3 TRBV12-3/TRBV12-4 - CASRPQAPDTQYF TGTGCCAGCAGGCCTCAAGCGCCAGATACGCAGTATTTT
- TRBJ2-5 TRBV5-6 - CASSFGRVETQYF TGTGCCAGCAGCTTCGGAAGGGTGGAGACCCAGTACTTC
many TRBJ1-5 TRBV12-3/TRBV12-4 - CASSFTGGNQPQHF TGTGCCAGCAGTTTCACGGGGGGCAATCAGCCCCAGCATTTT
few TRBJ2-6 TRBV6-5 - CASSWTSGANVLTF TGTGCCAGCAGCTGGACCTCTGGGGCCAACGTCCTGACTTTC
few TRBJ2-3 TRBV6-1 - CASTRWGTDTQYF TGTGCCAGCACAAGGTGGGGGACAGATACGCAGTATTTT
many TRBJ2-5 TRBV7-9 TRBD2 CASSLGAGVETQYF TGTGCCAGCAGCTTAGGCGCGGGGGTGGAGACCCAGTACTTC
many TRBJ2-6 TRBV15 TRBD1 CATAGQGVSGANVLTF TGTGCCACGGCGGGACAGGGCGTCTCTGGGGCCAACGTCCTGACTTTC
few TRBJ2-7 TRBV5-1 - CASSSPGTNPYEQYF TGCGCCAGCAGCTCCCCCGGGACCAATCCCTACGAGCAGTACTTC
many TRBJ2-1 TRBV29-1 TRBD2 CSVGKAGGNNEQFF TGCAGCGTTGGGAAAGCGGGAGGGAACAATGAGCAGTTCTTC
- TRBJ2-6 TRBV19 - CAATQGQGTGANVLTF TGTGCCGCCACACAGGGCCAAGGAACTGGGGCCAACGTCCTGACTTTC
many TRBJ2-6 TRBV5-8 - CASSFLGTRTYTVGANVLTF TGTGCCAGCAGCTTTCTAGGAACTAGGACATACACCGTTGGGGCCAACGTCCTGACTTTC
many TRBJ2-5 TRBV7-2 - CASSAGQTQYF TGTGCCAGCAGTGCCGGTCAGACCCAGTACTTC
few TRBJ2-7 TRBV5-1 - CASSLVQRNSYEQYF TGCGCCAGCAGCTTGGTCCAGCGAAACTCCTACGAGCAGTACTTC
- TRBJ1-6 TRBV7-3 - CASSLRSGDNSPLHF TGTGCCAGCAGCTTAAGATCCGGCGATAATTCACCCCTCCACTTT
many TRBJ2-1 TRBV13 TRBD1 CASSPGTGTENYNEQFF TGTGCCAGCAGCCCAGGGACCGGGACAGAAAATTACAATGAGCAGTTCTTC
few TRBJ1-4 TRBV27 - CASSPRGGAPREKLFF TGTGCCAGCAGCCCCAGGGGAGGGGCGCCCCGGGAAAAACTGTTTTTT
many TRBJ2-3 TRBV19 - CASSSRTDTQYF TGTGCCAGTAGTAGCAGGACAGATACGCAGTATTTT
many TRBJ2-2 TRBV5-1 - CASSLAPYGITGELFF TGCGCCAGCAGCTTGGCACCTTACGGGATAACCGGGGAGCTGTTTTTT
- TRBJ1-1 TRBV7-2 TRBD1 CASSLASGQGLSAFF TGTGCCAGCAGCTTAGCTTCGGGACAGGGATTGAGTGCTTTCTTT
many TRBJ2-5 TRBV29-1 - CSVGQGGLGTQYF TGCAGCGTTGGCCAGGGGGGGCTCGGAACCCAGTACTTC
many TRBJ1-1 TRBV20-1 - CSARAAGALAEAFF TGCAGTGCTAGAGCAGCGGGGGCGCTTGCTGAAGCTTTCTTT
many TRBJ2-5 TRBV20-1 - CSVVTFHLETQYF TGCAGTGTTGTGACATTCCATTTGGAGACCCAGTACTTC
many TRBJ1-1 TRBV4-1 - CASSQFKADEAFF TGCGCCAGCAGCCAATTTAAGGCCGATGAAGCTTTCTTT
many TRBJ2-1 TRBV20-1 - CSALTGKVINEQFF TGCAGTGCTCTAACAGGGAAGGTGATCAATGAGCAGTTCTTC
many TRBJ1-2 TRBV25-1 - CASSEPGAGYGYTF TGTGCCAGCAGTGAGCCAGGGGCGGGCTATGGCTACACCTTC
many TRBJ2-7 TRBV12-5 TRBD1 CASGRPGQGAIYEQYF TGTGCTAGTGGTCGACCGGGACAGGGGGCTATATACGAGCAGTACTTC
- TRBJ2-7 TRBV5-5 - CASSFRATPYEQYF TGTGCCAGCAGCTTCCGGGCCACACCCTACGAGCAGTACTTC
many TRBJ2-3 TRBV18 TRBD1 CASSPGQGSADTQYF TGTGCCAGCTCACCTGGACAGGGGTCAGCAGATACGCAGTATTTT
- TRBJ2-7 TRBV11-2 TRBD1 CASSLGTGIYEQYF TGTGCCAGCAGCTTAGGGACAGGGATCTACGAGCAGTACTTC
many TRBJ2-3 TRBV11-2 - CASSGHYFDTQYF TGTGCCAGCTCGGGGCATTACTTCGATACGCAGTATTTT
- TRBJ2-7 TRBV12-3/TRBV12-4 - CASSLNPGTAYEQYF TGTGCCAGCAGTTTAAATCCAGGGACGGCCTACGAGCAGTACTTC
few TRBJ2-1 TRBV7-9 - CASSGPRGRVYYEQFF TGTGCCAGCAGCGGCCCGCGGGGGCGAGTTTATTATGAGCAGTTCTTC
many TRBJ1-2 TRBV12-3/TRBV12-4 - CASRNSDTRSGGYTF TGTGCCAGCAGAAACTCGGACACCCGGTCGGGGGGCTACACCTTC
many TRBJ1-1 TRBV7-8 - CASSFLGSTEAFF TGTGCCAGCAGCTTCTTAGGGAGCACTGAAGCTTTCTTT
- TRBJ2-7 TRBV6-1 - CASSQDGSYGWEQYF TGTGCCAGCAGCCAGGATGGGTCCTACGGGTGGGAGCAGTACTTC
- TRBJ1-2 TRBV2 - CASSLWTDGYTF TGTGCCAGCAGCCTTTGGACCGATGGCTACACCTTC
few TRBJ1-1 TRBV10-1 - CASSARLATEAFF TGCGCCAGCAGTGCCCGACTGGCCACTGAAGCTTTCTTT
few TRBJ2-3 TRBV10-1 TRBD2 CASSDLAGGQDTQYF TGCGCCAGCAGTGACTTAGCGGGGGGCCAGGATACGCAGTATTTT
- TRBJ1-1 TRBV20-1 TRBD1 CSAPMVGQGKTEAFF TGCAGTGCCCCAATGGTGGGACAGGGAAAGACTGAAGCTTTCTTT
many TRBJ2-7 TRBV6-2/TRBV6-3 TRBD1 CASSYYTDRSSYEQYF TGTGCCAGCAGTTACTATACGGACAGGAGCTCCTACGAGCAGTACTTC
many TRBJ1-1 TRBV6-1 - CASRGVNTEAFF TGTGCCAGCAGGGGGGTTAATACTGAAGCTTTCTTT
many TRBJ1-1 TRBV20-1 - CSGGNRDTEAFF TGCAGTGGAGGCAACAGGGATACTGAAGCTTTCTTT
- TRBJ2-2 TRBV5-1 TRBD2 CASSLVAGDTGELFF TGCGCCAGCAGCTTGGTTGCGGGAGACACCGGGGAGCTGTTTTTT
many TRBJ2-1 TRBV6-4 TRBD2 CASSDSSLAGGGEQFF TGTGCCAGCAGTGACTCGAGCCTAGCGGGAGGGGGTGAGCAGTTCTTC
- TRBJ2-3 TRBV7-3 TRBD2 CASSPMVGLAGLTDTQYF TGTGCCAGCAGCCCGATGGTCGGGCTAGCGGGACTCACAGATACGCAGTATTTT
many TRBJ2-5 TRBV20-1 TRBD2 CSATSGAGGETQYF TGCAGTGCTACCTCAGGGGCGGGGGGGGAGACCCAGTACTTC
- TRBJ2-3 TRBV6-1 TRBD2 CASSEAVSSGRADTQYF TGTGCCAGCAGTGAAGCAGTGTCTAGCGGGAGGGCAGATACGCAGTATTTT
few TRBJ2-7 TRBV5-1 TRBD1 CASSSGTGFSYEQYF TGCGCCAGCAGCTCGGGGACAGGTTTCTCCTACGAGCAGTACTTC
- TRBJ2-5 TRBV7-9 - CASSFQVAETQYF TGTGCCAGCAGCTTTCAAGTAGCGGAGACCCAGTACTTC
many TRBJ1-2 TRBV6-5 - CASSPIYREGYTF TGTGCCAGCAGTCCTATCTACAGGGAGGGCTACACCTTC
many TRBJ1-1 TRBV7-9 - CASIGSSAEAFF TGTGCCAGCATCGGGAGTTCGGCTGAAGCTTTCTTT
few TRBJ2-1 TRBV2 - CASRRVLSYNEQFF TGTGCCAGCAGGAGGGTCCTCTCCTACAATGAGCAGTTCTTC
many TRBJ2-7 TRBV29-1 TRBD2 CSVEEKTSGASSQYEQYF TGCAGCGTTGAAGAGAAGACTAGCGGGGCTTCCTCCCAGTACGAGCAGTACTTC
medium-sized TRBJ2-1 TRBV9 - CASSGNRGPVPYNEQFF TGTGCCAGCAGCGGGAATAGAGGGCCCGTCCCCTACAATGAGCAGTTCTTC
many TRBJ1-1 TRBV5-6 - CASSYLGGGYTEAFF TGTGCCAGCAGCTACTTAGGAGGGGGTTATACTGAAGCTTTCTTT